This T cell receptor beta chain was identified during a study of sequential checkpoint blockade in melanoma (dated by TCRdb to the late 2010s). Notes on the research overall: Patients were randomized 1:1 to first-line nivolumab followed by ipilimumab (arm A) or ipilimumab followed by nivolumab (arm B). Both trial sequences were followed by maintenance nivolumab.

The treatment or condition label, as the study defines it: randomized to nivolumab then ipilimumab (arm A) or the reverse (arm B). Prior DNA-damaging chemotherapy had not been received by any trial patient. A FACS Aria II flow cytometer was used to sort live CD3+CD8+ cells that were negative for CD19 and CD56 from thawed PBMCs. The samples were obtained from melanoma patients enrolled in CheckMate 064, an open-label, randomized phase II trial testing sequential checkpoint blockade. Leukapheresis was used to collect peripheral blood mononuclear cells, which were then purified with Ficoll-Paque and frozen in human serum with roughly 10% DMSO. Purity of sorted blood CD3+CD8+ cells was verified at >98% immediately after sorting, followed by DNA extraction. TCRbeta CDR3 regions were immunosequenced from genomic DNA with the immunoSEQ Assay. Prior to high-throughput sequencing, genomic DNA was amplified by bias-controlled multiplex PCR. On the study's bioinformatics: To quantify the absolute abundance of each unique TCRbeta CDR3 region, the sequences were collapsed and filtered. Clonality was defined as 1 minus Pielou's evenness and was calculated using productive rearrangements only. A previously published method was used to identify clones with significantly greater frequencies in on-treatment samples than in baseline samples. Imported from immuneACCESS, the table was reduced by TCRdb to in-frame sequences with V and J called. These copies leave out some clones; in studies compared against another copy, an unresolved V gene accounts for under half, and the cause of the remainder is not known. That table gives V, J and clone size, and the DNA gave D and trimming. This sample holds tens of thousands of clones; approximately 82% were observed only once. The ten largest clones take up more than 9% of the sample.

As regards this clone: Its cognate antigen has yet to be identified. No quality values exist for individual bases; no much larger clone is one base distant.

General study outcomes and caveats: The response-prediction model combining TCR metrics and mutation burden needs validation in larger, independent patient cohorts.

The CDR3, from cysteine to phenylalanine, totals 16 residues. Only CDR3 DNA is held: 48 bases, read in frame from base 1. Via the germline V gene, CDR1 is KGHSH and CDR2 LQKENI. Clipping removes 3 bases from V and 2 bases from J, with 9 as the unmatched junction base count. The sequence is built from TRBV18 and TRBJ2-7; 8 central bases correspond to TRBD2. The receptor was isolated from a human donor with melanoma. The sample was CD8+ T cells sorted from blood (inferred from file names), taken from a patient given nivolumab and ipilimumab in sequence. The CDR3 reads CASSPPGGAPPYEQYF. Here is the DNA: TGTGCCAGCTCACCTCCGGGGGGGGCTCCCCCCTACGAGCAGTACTTC.